This entry describes one T cell receptor (beta chain). This specimen belongs to a study of blood T cell repertoires in COVID-19. Libraries were prepared by immunoSEQ multiplex PCR; TCRdb keeps only in-frame clonotypes and omits some of them. The repertoire includes hundreds of thousands of clones, about nine tenths of them detected once, and 1.4% sits in the top ten. The TCR originated in a woman in her twenties or thirties with active or convalescent COVID-19. What was sequenced was peripheral blood.

In DNA, the CDR3 is TGTGCCAGTAGTATGGGCTCTAATTCACCCCTCCACTTT. Translated: CASSMGSNSPLHF. The V call is TRBV19, the J call TRBJ1-6; D is unclear. The germline CDR1 and CDR2 sequences are LNHDA and SQIVND (reference sequence). With 3 bases removed from V and 6 bases from J, the gap between germline ends came to 6 bases. The CDR3 contains 13 residues.